A selection of T cell receptor beta chains follows, all from one sample in a study of blood T cell repertoires in COVID-19. Profiling relied on immunoSEQ multiplex PCR, and the TCRdb table lists in-frame clones only, not all of them. The repertoire holds some 150,000 clones, with about nine tenths as singletons. The sequenced material came from peripheral blood. Source of these receptors: a woman aged 55-70 years with active or convalescent COVID-19. CDR3s include the opening cysteine and the closing phenylalanine or tryptophan. A D gene is named only where the DNA matches it firmly. Size is omitted from some rows. Given values are once, few, many or a class for expanded clones.

14	NA	NA	TRBV27	TRBJ1-1	TGTGCCAGCAGTTCCTCCGCCGGGAACACTGAAGCTTTCTTT	CASSSSAGNTEAFF
18	TRBD1	NA	TRBV6-2/TRBV6-3	TRBJ2-7	TGTGCCAGCAGTCAACGGCGACGGACAGGAACGGTGGCCTACGAGCAGTACTTC	CASSQRRRTGTVAYEQYF
15	NA	few	TRBV10-3	TRBJ2-1	TGTGCCATCAGTGAGTCCAGCGAGTTTTACAATGAGCAGTTCTTC	CAISESSEFYNEQFF
14	NA	NA	TRBV10-3	TRBJ1-5	TGTGCCATCAGGGCGAGGGAAGATGATCAGCCCCAGCATTTT	CAIRAREDDQPQHF
15	TRBD1	NA	TRBV18	TRBJ1-1	TGTGCCAGCTCACTTAATCCGACAGGGGACACTGAAGCTTTCTTT	CASSLNPTGDTEAFF
14	TRBD2	NA	TRBV4-3	TRBJ2-5	TGCGCAGCTGGGGCGAGCGGGGGGGTGGAGACCCAGTACTTC	CAAGASGGVETQYF
13	TRBD2	NA	TRBV3-1/TRBV3-2	TRBJ2-7	TGTGCCAGCCCAAGCGGGGGCCCCTTCGAGCAGTACTTC	CASPSGGPFEQYF
13	TRBD2	NA	TRBV19	TRBJ2-1	TGTGCCAGTAGCGGGGGGAGGCGTAATGAGCAGTTCTTC	CASSGGRRNEQFF
11	NA	NA	TRBV7-2	TRBJ2-5	TGTGCCAGCGGGGGGAGGGAGACCCAGTACTTC	CASGGRETQYF
15	TRBD2	NA	TRBV18	TRBJ2-3	TGTGCCAGCTCACGAACTAGCGGGGGGGCTGATACGCAGTATTTT	CASSRTSGGADTQYF
14	NA	NA	TRBV5-1	TRBJ2-7	TGCGCCAGCAGCTTGGGTCGGAGCTCCTACGAGCAGTACTTC	CASSLGRSSYEQYF